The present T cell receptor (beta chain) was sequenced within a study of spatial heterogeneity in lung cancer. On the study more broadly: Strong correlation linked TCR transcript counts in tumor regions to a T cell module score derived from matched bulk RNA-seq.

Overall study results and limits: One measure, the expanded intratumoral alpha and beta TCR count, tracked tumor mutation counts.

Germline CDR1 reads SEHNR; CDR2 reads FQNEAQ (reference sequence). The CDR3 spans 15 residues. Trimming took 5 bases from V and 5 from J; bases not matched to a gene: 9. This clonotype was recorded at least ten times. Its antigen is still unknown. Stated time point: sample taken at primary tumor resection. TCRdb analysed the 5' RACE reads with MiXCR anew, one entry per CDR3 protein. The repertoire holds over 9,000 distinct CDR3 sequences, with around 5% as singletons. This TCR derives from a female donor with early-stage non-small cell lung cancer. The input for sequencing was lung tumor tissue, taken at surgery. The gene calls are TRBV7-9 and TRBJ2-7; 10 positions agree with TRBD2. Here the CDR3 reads CASSTGTSVSDEQYF. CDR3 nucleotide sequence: TGTGCCAGCAGCACCGGGACTAGCGTGAGCGACGAGCAGTACTTC.